The source of this TCR beta chain is a study of T cell responses to AZD1222 COVID-19 vaccine. The study's findings and limits: Females outnumbered males among donors, who were mostly white British; clonal diversity was possibly underestimated.

The table lists this clone with a few counts. Its antigen is unknown. Here immunoSEQ multiplex PCR was the method, and the copy in TCRdb shows in-frame clones only, minus some. Of about 110,000 clones listed, roughly 87% were seen once; the top ten hold less than 10%. CDR1 MNHNS and CDR2 SASEGT come from the germline V gene. This CDR3 has 15 residues. Trimming stripped 1 base from V and 5 bases from J, with 12 bases between. The input for sequencing was peripheral blood, taken 28 days after the second AZD1222 dose. The gene calls are TRBV6-1 and TRBJ1-5; tentative D call: TRBD1 (5 bases). The sequence derives from an adult who received the AZD1222 COVID-19 vaccine. For the CDR3, the DNA is TGTGCCAGCAGTGAAGAAGGGTGGGACGATCAGCCCCAGCATTTT. Protein: CASSEEGWDDQPQHF.